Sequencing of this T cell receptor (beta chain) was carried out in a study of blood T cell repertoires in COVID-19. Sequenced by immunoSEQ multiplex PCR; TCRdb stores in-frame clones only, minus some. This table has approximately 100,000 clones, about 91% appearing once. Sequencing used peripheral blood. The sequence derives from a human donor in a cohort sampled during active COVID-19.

The CDR3 DNA follows: TGCGCCAGCAGCCAATACAGGGAAGCGGCTTATGGCTACACCTTC. It specifies CASSQYREAAYGYTF. The chain uses TRBV4-1 and TRBJ1-2; possibly TRBD1 for D (6 bases). The V gene lost 2 bases and the J gene lost 5 bases, with 15 bases spanning the gap. The germline V gene encodes CDR1 MGHRA and CDR2 YSYEKL. The CDR3 sequence is 15 residues long.